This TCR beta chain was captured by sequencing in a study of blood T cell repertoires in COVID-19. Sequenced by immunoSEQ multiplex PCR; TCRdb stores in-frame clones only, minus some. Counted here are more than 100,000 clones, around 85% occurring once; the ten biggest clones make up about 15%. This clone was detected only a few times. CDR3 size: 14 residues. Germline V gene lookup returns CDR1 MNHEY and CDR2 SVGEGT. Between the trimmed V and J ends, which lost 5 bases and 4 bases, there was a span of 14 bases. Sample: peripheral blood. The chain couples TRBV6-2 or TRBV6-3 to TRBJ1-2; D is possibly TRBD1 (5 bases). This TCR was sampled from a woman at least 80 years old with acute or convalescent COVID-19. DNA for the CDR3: TGTGCCAGCAGTGACCAGGGATCCGGCTATGGCTACACCTTC. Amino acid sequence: CASSDQGSGYGYTF.